Below, 20 T cell receptor beta chains from the same sample are listed, as sequenced in a study of shared clonotypes between healthy human individuals. Using immunoSEQ multiplex PCR, the repertoire was profiled, and TCRdb retains in-frame clones only, with some absent. This sample yields 2,500,000 or so clones, of which 90% to 95% are seen a single time; roughly 0.39% belongs to the top ten. Material: naive CD4+ T cells from PBMCs. As to subset: CD45RA+ positively selected. These receptors were taken from a man between 18 and 35 years old in good health. Some clones in this sample may be carry-over from other donors' samples.

This clone was found once. The identical CDR3 is also encoded by other nucleotide sequences in the sample. The genes are TRBV30 and TRBJ1-5; TRBD1 is a possible D gene (6 bases). In germline, CDR1 is GTSNPN, CDR2 SVGIG (reference sequence). The CDR3 covers 13 residues. V dropped 2 bases and J dropped 4 bases, with 9 bases sitting between them. The chain's CDR3 is CAWSQQGNQPQHF. In DNA, the CDR3 is TGTGCCTGGAGTCAACAGGGAAATCAGCCCCAGCATTTT.

Note on this clone: This sample also contains other DNA sequences that code for the same CDR3. The V call is TRBV9, the J call TRBJ2-7; 12 nucleotides agree with TRBD1. Trimming at V came to 0 bases and at J to 2 bases, leaving 0 bases not matched to a gene. Germline CDR1 SGDLS, CDR2 YYNGEE. The CDR3 is made up of 15 amino acids. DNA of the CDR3: TGTGCCAGCAGCGTAGGGGACAGGGGGCCCTACGAGCAGTACTTC. Translating gives CASSVGDRGPYEQYF.

The J gene is TRBJ2-5, the V gene TRBV5-6; 7 bases align to TRBD2. The DNA end lines up better with TRBJ2-7; the J call may be wrong. The CDR3 covers 15 residues. Germline CDR1 SGHDT, CDR2 YYEEEE. This CDR3 reads CASRDAGERGSEQYF. The CDR3 region has the DNA TGTGCCAGCAGGGATGCGGGGGAAAGGGGCTCCGAGCAGTACTTC.

Only one count was recorded for this clone. The rearrangement joins TRBV7-9 to TRBJ2-5; tentatively, D is TRBD1 or TRBD2 (6 bases each). Trimming shortened V by 10 bases and J by 5 bases, and 17 bases separated the two germline ends. The CDR3 runs 13 residues. Germline V lookup: CDR1 SEHNR, CDR2 FQNEAQ (reference sequence). The chain's CDR3 is CATKGGLAETQYF. Here the CDR3 DNA reads TGTGCCACCAAGGGGGGTTTGGCTGAGACCCAGTACTTC. The variable domain in full, completed from reference TRBV7-9 and TRBJ2-5, reads DTGVSQNPRHKITKRGQNVTFRCDPISEHNRLYWYRQTLGQGPEFLTYFQNEAQLEKSRLLSDRFSAERPKGSFSTLEIQRTEQGDSAMYLCATKGGLAETQYFGPGTRLLVL.

The rearrangement uses TRBV15 and TRBJ2-2; D gene unclear. Germline values: CDR1 LNHNV, CDR2 YYDKDF (reference sequence). V was shortened by 1 base and J by 7 bases, with 7 bases between the two germline ends. This CDR3 has 13 residues. The CDR3 reads CATSRATLGELFF. Here the CDR3 DNA reads TGTGCCACCAGCAGAGCGACCCTCGGGGAGCTGTTTTTT.

This chain uses TRBV28 with TRBJ1-1, with a tentative D call TRBD1 (6 bases). The CDR3 is 14 residues long. Between the trimmed V and J ends, which lost 5 bases and 8 bases, there was a span of 18 bases. Per the germline V gene, CDR1 is MDHEN and CDR2 is SYDVKM. CDR3 sequence reads: CASSPSRDIREAFF. The CDR3, as DNA: TGTGCCAGCAGTCCTTCCCGGGACATAAGAGAAGCTTTCTTT.

This clone appeared once. The CDR3 DNA is TGCGCCAGCAGCCGGGACAGATACAATGAGCAGTTCTTC. Translating it yields CASSRDRYNEQFF. The chain joins TRBV5-1 to TRBJ2-1, with TRBD1 matching 7 bases. CDR3 length: 13 amino acids. Germline assignment: CDR1 SGHRS and CDR2 YFSETQ. V lost 4 bases to trimming and J lost 4 bases; unmatched junction nucleotides: 2.

The chain combines TRBV19 with TRBJ2-7; TRBD1 matches at 10 bases. The V segment lost 5 bases and the J segment 4 bases; nucleotides outside the gene matches: 5. Germline CDR1 and CDR2: LNHDA and SQIVND (reference sequence). The CDR3 runs to 14 residues. In nucleotides, the CDR3 is TGTGCCAGTAGTGAGACAGGGGGCAGATACGAGCAGTACTTC. Its translation: CASSETGGRYEQYF.

The J gene is TRBJ2-5, the V gene TRBV7-3; D perhaps matches TRBD1 (5 bases). The germline V gene has CDR1 SGHTA and CDR2 FQGTGA. The germline V and J ends were trimmed by 5 bases and 2 bases, with 12 bases remaining between them. The CDR3 consists of 14 residues. CDR3 amino acids: CASSPGSPQETQYF. The DNA for the CDR3 is TGTGCCAGCAGCCCAGGGTCGCCTCAAGAGACCCAGTACTTC.

The chain couples TRBV6-1 to TRBJ1-5; no reliable D call. CDR1 is MNHNS and CDR2 is SASEGT in the germline V gene. This CDR3 is built from 14 residues. The ends were cut back, 3 bases at V and 2 bases at J, with 8 bases in the middle. Written as DNA, the CDR3 is TGTGCCAGCAGTGATAGTCTGGGCAATCAGCCCCAGCATTTT. This sequence encodes CASSDSLGNQPQHF.

CDR3 amino acids: CASTPGTQAYEQYF. The CDR3, as DNA: TGTGCCAGTACCCCCGGGACGCAAGCCTACGAGCAGTACTTC. The chain couples TRBV19 to TRBJ2-7; D may match TRBD1 or TRBD2 (5 bases each). The CDR3 is 14 residues long. Germline V lookup: CDR1 LNHDA, CDR2 SQIVND (reference sequence). V dropped 7 bases and J dropped 2 bases, with 15 bases sitting between them.

The gene calls are TRBV5-1 and TRBJ2-5, with unresolved D. Germline V gene data show CDR1 as SGHRS and CDR2 as YFSETQ. Trimming shortened V by 4 bases and J by 5 bases, and 15 bases separated the two germline ends. The CDR3 consists of 14 residues. CDR3 sequence (DNA): TGCGCCAGCAGCATGAGGACCGGCTGGGAGACCCAGTACTTC. Protein: CASSMRTGWETQYF.

Here the CDR3 reads CASRGGESSYNEQFF. CDR3 nucleotide sequence: TGTGCCAGCCGGGGTGGCGAGAGCTCCTACAATGAGCAGTTCTTC. The chain has TRBV18 and TRBJ2-1; a possible D gene is TRBD2 (5 bases). The CDR3 has 15 residues. The V end lost 8 bases, the J end lost 0 bases, and 14 bases lay between the germline ends. The germline V gene encodes CDR1 KGHSH and CDR2 LQKENI.

With regard to this clone: Other DNA sequences in the sample encode the same CDR3. This chain uses TRBV28 with TRBJ2-7; D not certain. The V and J ends lost 2 bases and 4 bases respectively, with 6 bases between them. The CDR3 covers 12 residues. Germline V gene sequence: CDR1 MDHEN, CDR2 SYDVKM. The CDR3 DNA follows: TGTGCCAGCAGTTTACAGCCTTACGAGCAGTACTTC. This gives the protein CASSLQPYEQYF.

The V call is TRBV2, the J call TRBJ2-7, with 8 positions matching TRBD2. This CDR3 has 16 amino acids. V lost 8 bases, J lost 4 bases, and 16 bases stayed unmatched. Germline-derived CDR1 and CDR2 are SNHLY and FYNNEI. The CDR3 DNA follows: TGTGCCAGCCAGGGATGGGAGCGGGAGAATGCGTACGAGCAGTACTTC. Protein product: CASQGWERENAYEQYF.

This chain connects TRBV10-2 to TRBJ1-2, with 8 bases lining up with TRBD1. Germline-derived CDR1 and CDR2 are WSHSY and SAAADI. J lost 7 bases, V lost 3 bases, and 10 bases had no gene match. This CDR3 is built from 15 residues. The CDR3 here is CASSDRTGKEAGYTF. Here the CDR3 DNA reads TGCGCCAGCAGTGACAGGACAGGGAAGGAGGCTGGCTACACCTTC.

The chain links TRBV5-1 to TRBJ2-7; TRBD1 agrees at 12 bases. The length of the CDR3 is 12 residues. Trimming at V came to 3 bases and at J to 12 bases, leaving 4 bases not matched to a gene. Germline CDR1 reads SGHRS; CDR2 reads YFSETQ. The CDR3 DNA is TGCGCCAGCAGCTGGGACAGGGGGCTGTTGTACTTC. The encoded protein is CASSWDRGLLYF.

This sequence joins TRBV9 and TRBJ2-1, with D perhaps matching TRBD1 or TRBD2 (5 bases each). Per the germline V gene, CDR1 is SGDLS and CDR2 is YYNGEE. The CDR3 is 13 residues long. Trimming took off 4 bases at V and 9 bases at J, with 14 bases between the two ends. The CDR3 reads CASSQTPGREQFF. The DNA for the CDR3 is TGTGCCAGCAGCCAAACTCCGGGACGTGAGCAGTTCTTC.

The genes are TRBV7-3 and TRBJ2-2; TRBD2 aligns across 11 bases. Trimming at V came to 3 bases and at J to 4 bases, leaving 10 bases not matched to a gene. This CDR3 is built from 18 residues. Germline V CDR1 and CDR2: SGHTA, FQGTGA. The CDR3 DNA follows: TGTGCCAGCAGCTTCCTAGCGGGAGGCCTCAGGAGCACCGGGGAGCTGTTTTTT. Translating gives CASSFLAGGLRSTGELFF.

This sequence joins TRBV19 and TRBJ2-3; TRBD2 agrees at 10 bases. Germline CDR1 reads LNHDA; CDR2 reads SQIVND (reference sequence). The CDR3 totals 16 residues. V shed 1 base, J shed 4 bases, and the junction held 5 bases outside the gene matches. Here the CDR3 reads CASSIAGLAGADTQYF. In DNA, the CDR3 is TGTGCCAGTAGTATAGCTGGCCTAGCGGGAGCAGATACGCAGTATTTT.